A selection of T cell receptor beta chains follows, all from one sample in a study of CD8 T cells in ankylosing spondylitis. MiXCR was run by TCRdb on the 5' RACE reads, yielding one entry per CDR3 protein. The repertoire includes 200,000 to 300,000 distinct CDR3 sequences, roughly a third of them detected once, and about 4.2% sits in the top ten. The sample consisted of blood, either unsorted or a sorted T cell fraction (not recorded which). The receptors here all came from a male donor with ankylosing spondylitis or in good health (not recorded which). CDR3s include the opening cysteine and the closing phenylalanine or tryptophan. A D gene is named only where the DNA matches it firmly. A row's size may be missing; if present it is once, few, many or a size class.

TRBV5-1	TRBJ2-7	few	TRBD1	CASSPNRDRVYEQYF	TGCGCCAGCAGCCCCAACCGGGACAGGGTCTACGAGCAGTACTTC
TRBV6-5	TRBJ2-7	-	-	CASSYVRGTGEQYF	TGTGCCAGCAGTTATGTGCGGGGCACCGGCGAGCAGTACTTC
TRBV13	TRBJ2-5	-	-	CASSRTSYRGGGETQYF	TGTGCCAGCAGCCGAACCTCGTACAGGGGAGGAGGAGAGACCCAGTACTTC
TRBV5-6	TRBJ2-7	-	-	CASSFKIGPSYEQYF	TGTGCCAGCAGCTTTAAAATTGGGCCCTCCTACGAGCAGTACTTC
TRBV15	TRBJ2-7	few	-	CATSREVPGINEQYF	TGTGCCACCAGCAGGGAGGTGCCGGGTATAAACGAGCAGTACTTC
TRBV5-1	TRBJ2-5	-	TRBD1	CASSPGDRVSQETQYF	TGCGCCAGCAGCCCCGGGGACAGGGTATCCCAAGAGACCCAGTACTTC
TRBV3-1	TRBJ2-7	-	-	CASSQAPQAEQYF	TGTGCCAGCAGCCAAGCCCCGCAGGCCGAGCAGTACTTC
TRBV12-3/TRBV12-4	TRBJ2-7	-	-	CASKGGRSYEQYF	TGTGCCAGCAAGGGGGGCAGGTCCTACGAGCAGTACTTC
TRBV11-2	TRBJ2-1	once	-	CASSWGGPDNEQFF	TGTGCCAGCAGCTGGGGGGGCCCGGACAATGAGCAGTTCTTC
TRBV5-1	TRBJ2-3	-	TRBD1	CASSQPGTGERTDTQYF	TGCGCCAGCAGCCAACCCGGGACAGGGGAGAGAACAGATACGCAGTATTTT
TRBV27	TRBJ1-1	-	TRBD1	CASSQQGTWEAFF	TGTGCCAGCAGTCAACAGGGGACCTGGGAAGCTTTCTTT
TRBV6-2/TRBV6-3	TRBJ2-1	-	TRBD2	CASSYYGGGSNEQFF	TGTGCCAGCAGTTACTATGGCGGGGGTTCGAATGAGCAGTTCTTC
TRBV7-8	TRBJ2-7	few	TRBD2	CASSFASGSYEQYF	TGTGCCAGCAGCTTCGCTAGCGGCTCCTACGAGCAGTACTTC
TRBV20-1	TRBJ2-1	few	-	CSARPRATQTYNEQFF	TGCAGTGCTAGACCGCGCGCGACCCAGACCTACAATGAGCAGTTCTTC
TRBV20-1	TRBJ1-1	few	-	CSARRGGLRSTEAFF	TGCAGTGCTAGGCGCGGGGGGCTTAGGAGCACTGAAGCTTTCTTT
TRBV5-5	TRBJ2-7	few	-	CASSFTGTVYEQYF	TGTGCCAGCAGCTTCACGGGGACTGTGTACGAGCAGTACTTC
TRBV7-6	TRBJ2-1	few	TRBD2	CASSRSSGGVNNEQFF	TGTGCCAGCAGCCGATCTAGCGGGGGGGTAAACAATGAGCAGTTCTTC
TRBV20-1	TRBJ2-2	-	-	CSASRARSPGELFF	TGCAGTGCTAGTCGCGCGAGGTCCCCCGGGGAGCTGTTTTTT
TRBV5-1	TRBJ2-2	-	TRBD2	CASSLSLAGGTGELFF	TGCGCCAGCAGCTTGAGTCTAGCGGGGGGCACCGGGGAGCTGTTTTTT
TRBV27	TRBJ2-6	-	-	CASSLSYRGYSGANVLTF	TGTGCCAGCAGTTTATCGTACCGGGGATACTCCGGGGCCAACGTCCTGACTTTC
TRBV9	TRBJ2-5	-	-	CASSVDSGKGKETQYF	TGTGCCAGCAGCGTAGATAGCGGCAAGGGGAAAGAGACCCAGTACTTC
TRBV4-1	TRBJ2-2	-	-	CASSRTYSGELFF	TGCGCCAGCAGCCGGACCTATTCAGGGGAGCTGTTTTTT
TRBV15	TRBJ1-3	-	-	CATSTGPPGNTIYF	TGTGCCACCAGCACGGGACCTCCCGGAAACACCATATATTTT
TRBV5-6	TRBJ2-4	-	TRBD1	CASSLVDRDGDIQYF	TGTGCCAGCAGCTTGGTGGACAGGGATGGGGACATTCAGTACTTC
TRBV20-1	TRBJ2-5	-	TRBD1	CSALSIPGQSVQETQYF	TGCAGTGCCCTAAGTATCCCGGGACAGTCGGTCCAAGAGACCCAGTACTTC
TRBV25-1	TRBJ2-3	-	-	CASSDGQGITDTQYF	TGTGCCAGCAGCGATGGGCAGGGCATCACAGATACGCAGTATTTT
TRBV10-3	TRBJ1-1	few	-	CAISGRDITDPNTEAFF	TGTGCCATCAGTGGCCGGGACATAACTGACCCGAACACTGAAGCTTTCTTT
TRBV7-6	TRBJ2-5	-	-	CASSLQGYQETQYF	TGTGCCAGCAGCTTACAGGGGTACCAAGAGACCCAGTACTTC
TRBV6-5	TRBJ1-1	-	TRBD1	CASSYPGQGDTEAFF	TGTGCCAGCAGTTACCCGGGACAGGGGGACACTGAAGCTTTCTTT
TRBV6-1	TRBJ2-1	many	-	CASRPGTGSSYNEQFF	TGTGCCAGCAGGCCCGGGACTGGAAGCTCCTACAATGAGCAGTTCTTC
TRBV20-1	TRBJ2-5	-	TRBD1	CSASAHRGGVETQYF	TGCAGTGCTAGTGCACACAGGGGCGGCGTAGAGACCCAGTACTTC
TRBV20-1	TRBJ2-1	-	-	CSARDGRGDEQFF	TGCAGTGCTAGAGATGGTAGGGGCGATGAGCAGTTCTTC
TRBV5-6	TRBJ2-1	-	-	CASSAFNEQFF	TGTGCCAGCAGCGCCTTCAATGAGCAGTTCTTC
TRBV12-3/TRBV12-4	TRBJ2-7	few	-	CASSLVGAPYEQYF	TGTGCCAGCAGTTTAGTGGGGGCGCCTTACGAGCAGTACTTC
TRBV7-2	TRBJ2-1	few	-	CASSSTGREEQFF	TGTGCCAGCAGCAGCACAGGGCGGGAGGAGCAGTTCTTC
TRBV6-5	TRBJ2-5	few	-	CASSYTSEETQYF	TGTGCCAGCAGTTACACTAGTGAAGAGACCCAGTACTTC
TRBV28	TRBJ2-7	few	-	CASSLNNEQYF	TGTGCCAGCAGTTTGAACAACGAGCAGTACTTC
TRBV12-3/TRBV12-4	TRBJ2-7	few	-	CASTVGFEQYF	TGTGCCAGCACCGTGGGTTTCGAGCAGTACTTC
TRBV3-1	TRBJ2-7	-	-	CASSQAGEQYF	TGTGCCAGCAGCCAAGCGGGCGAGCAGTACTTC
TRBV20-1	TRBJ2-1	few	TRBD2	CSASPSGGAMDEQFF	TGCAGTGCTAGCCCTAGCGGGGGGGCCATGGATGAGCAGTTCTTC
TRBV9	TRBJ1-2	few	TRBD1	CASSANTGTGNYGYTF	TGTGCCAGCAGCGCGAATACCGGGACAGGGAACTATGGCTACACCTTC
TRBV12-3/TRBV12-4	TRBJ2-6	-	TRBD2	CASSFKAGGTGANVLTF	TGTGCCAGCAGTTTTAAGGCGGGGGGGACTGGGGCCAACGTCCTGACTTTC
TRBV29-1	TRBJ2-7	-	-	CSVQSTTVYEQYF	TGCAGCGTTCAGAGCACGACAGTCTACGAGCAGTACTTC
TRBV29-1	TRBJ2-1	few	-	CSVEDSLQGPGQFF	TGCAGCGTTGAAGATAGCCTCCAGGGGCCTGGACAGTTCTTC
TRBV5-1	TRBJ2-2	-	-	CASFAGQGYTGELFF	TGCGCCAGCTTTGCGGGACAAGGTTACACCGGGGAGCTGTTTTTT